A few counts support the clone carrying this TCR beta chain. What it binds is not known. This sample is drawn from a study of T cells in Graves' hyperthyroidism and ophthalmopathy. Whole-study findings and limits: Most thyroid clonotypes expanded above 0.001 appeared in blood too. Researchers report that a 13 V-J model separated ophthalmopathy from stable hyperthyroidism.

TCR beta CDR3 region amplification was performed from RNA transcripts. The HTBI primer set served for first-round RT-PCR of the TCR CDR3. TCRdb passed the multiplex PCR reads through MiXCR, listing each CDR3 protein once. The data contain a few hundred thousand distinct CDR3 sequences, around 14% of them singletons. Each patient was aged 18 to 65 and had newly diagnosed hyperthyroidism of under 2 months' duration. The material sequenced was blood. The clonotype originates from a woman younger than 45 with Graves' hyperthyroidism.

CDR3 coding DNA: TGTGCCAGCAGCACCGGGACAGGGTACTATGAGCAGTTCTTC. Its protein is CASSTGTGYYEQFF. The rearrangement uses TRBV5-5 and TRBJ2-1, with 9 bases lining up with TRBD1. Trimming cost V 4 bases and J 8 bases; bases outside gene matches: 7. Germline V gene lookup returns CDR1 SGHKS and CDR2 YYEKEE (reference sequence). This CDR3 spans 14 amino acids.